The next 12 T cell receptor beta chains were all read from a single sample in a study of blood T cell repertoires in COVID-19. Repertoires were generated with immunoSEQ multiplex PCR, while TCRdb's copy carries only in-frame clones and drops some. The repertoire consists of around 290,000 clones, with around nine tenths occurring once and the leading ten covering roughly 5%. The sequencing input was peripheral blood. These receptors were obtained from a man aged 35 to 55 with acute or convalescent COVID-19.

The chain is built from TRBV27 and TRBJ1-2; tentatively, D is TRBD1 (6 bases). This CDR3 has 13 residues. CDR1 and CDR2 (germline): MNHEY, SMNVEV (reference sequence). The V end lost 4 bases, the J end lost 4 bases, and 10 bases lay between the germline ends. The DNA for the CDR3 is TGTGCCAGCAGTTACAGGGTTGGCTATGGCTACACCTTC. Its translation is CASSYRVGYGYTF.

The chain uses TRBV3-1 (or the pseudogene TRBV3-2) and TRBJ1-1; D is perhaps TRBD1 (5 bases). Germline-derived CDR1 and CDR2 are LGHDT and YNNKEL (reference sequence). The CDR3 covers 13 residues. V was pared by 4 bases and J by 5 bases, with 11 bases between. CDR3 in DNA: TGTGCCAGCAGCCTAACGCAGGGTACTGAAGCTTTCTTT. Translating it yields CASSLTQGTEAFF.

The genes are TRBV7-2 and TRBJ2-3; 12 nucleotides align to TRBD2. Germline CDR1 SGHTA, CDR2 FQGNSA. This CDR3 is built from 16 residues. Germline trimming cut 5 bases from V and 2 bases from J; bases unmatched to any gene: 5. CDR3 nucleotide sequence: TGTGCCAGCAGCCCAAGACTAGCGGGGGTCACAGATACGCAGTATTTT. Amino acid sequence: CASSPRLAGVTDTQYF.

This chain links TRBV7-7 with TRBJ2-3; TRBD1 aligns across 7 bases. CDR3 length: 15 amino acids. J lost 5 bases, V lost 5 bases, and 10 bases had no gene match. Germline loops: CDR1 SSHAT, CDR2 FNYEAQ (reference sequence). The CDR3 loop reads CASSRGTVGIDTQYF. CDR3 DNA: TGTGCCAGCAGCCGAGGGACAGTGGGGATAGATACGCAGTATTTT.

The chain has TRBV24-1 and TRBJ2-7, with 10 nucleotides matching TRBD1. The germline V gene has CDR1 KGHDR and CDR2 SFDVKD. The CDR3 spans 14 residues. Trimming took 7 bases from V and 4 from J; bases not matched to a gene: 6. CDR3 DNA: TGTGCCACCAGAGGGACAGGGGATATATACGAGCAGTACTTC. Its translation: CATRGTGDIYEQYF.

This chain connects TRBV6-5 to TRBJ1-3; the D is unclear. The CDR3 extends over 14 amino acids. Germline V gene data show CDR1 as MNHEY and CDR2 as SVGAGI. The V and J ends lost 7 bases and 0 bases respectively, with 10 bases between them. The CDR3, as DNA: TGTGCCAGCAAACATTTTGGCTCTGGAAACACCATATATTTT. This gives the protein CASKHFGSGNTIYF.

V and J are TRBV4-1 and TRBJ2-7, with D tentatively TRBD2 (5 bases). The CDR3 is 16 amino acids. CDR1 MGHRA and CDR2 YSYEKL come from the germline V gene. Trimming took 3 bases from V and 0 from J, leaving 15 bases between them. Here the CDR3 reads CASSHKMGSGSYEQYF. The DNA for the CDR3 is TGCGCCAGCAGCCACAAGATGGGGAGTGGCTCCTACGAGCAGTACTTC.

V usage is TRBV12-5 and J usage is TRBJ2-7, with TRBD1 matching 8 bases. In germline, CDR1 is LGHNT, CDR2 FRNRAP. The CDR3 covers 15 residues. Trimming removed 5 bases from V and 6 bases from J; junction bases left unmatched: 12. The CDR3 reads CASGLAHIGTGEQYF. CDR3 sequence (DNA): TGTGCTAGTGGTCTCGCCCATATCGGGACAGGCGAGCAGTACTTC.

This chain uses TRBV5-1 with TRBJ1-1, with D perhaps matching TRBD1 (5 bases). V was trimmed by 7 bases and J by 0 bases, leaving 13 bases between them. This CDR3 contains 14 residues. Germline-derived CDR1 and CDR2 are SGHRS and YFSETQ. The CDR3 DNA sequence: TGCGCCAGCCGCGGCGGGGGGATGAACACTGAAGCTTTCTTT. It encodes CASRGGGMNTEAFF.

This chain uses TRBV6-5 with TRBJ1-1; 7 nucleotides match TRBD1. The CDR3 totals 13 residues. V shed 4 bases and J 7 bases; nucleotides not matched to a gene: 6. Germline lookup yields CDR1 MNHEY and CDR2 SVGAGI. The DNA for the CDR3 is TGTGCCAGCAGTTTGAAGTGGACAGGTGAAGCTTTCTTT. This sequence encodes CASSLKWTGEAFF.

The CDR3 DNA reads as TGTGCCAGCACTACAGGGGGGCGAGGGAACACCGGGGAGCTGTTTTTT. Its protein is CASTTGGRGNTGELFF. This chain uses TRBV5-4 with TRBJ2-2; 8 bases align to TRBD1. CDR1 SGHNT and CDR2 YYREEE come from the germline V gene (reference sequence). The CDR3 is made up of 16 amino acids. The V gene end was trimmed by 6 bases and the J gene end by 1 base; junction bases not matched to a gene: 8.

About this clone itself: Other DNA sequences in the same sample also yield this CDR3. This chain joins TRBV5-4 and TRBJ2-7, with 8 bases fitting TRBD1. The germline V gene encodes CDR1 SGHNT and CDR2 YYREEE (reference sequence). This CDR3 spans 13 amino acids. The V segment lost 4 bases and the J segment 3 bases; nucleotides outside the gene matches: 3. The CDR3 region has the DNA TGTGCCAGCAGCCTGGGACAGGACTACGAGCAGTACTTC. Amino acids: CASSLGQDYEQYF.